This T cell receptor beta chain was recorded in a study of blood T cell repertoires in COVID-19 (dated by TCRdb to 2018 to 2020). With respect to the entire study: Collaborator samples came from the United States, Italy and Spain and covered acute and convalescent phases of COVID-19. The prospective study material was composed of cDNA or gDNA derived from T cells, B-cell-depleted T cells, or PBMCs. The dataset comprised deeply sampled blood TCRbeta repertoires from subjects exposed to, actively infected with, or recovered from COVID-19. A freely available public database, intended as a resource for researchers studying the immune response to SARS-CoV-2, is where the repertoires were released. The samples were drawn from two sources: the first 160 participants of the ongoing ImmuneRACE study, and 1,000 to 1,500 subjects contributed by 6 global collaborators. Nearly every sample came with metadata listing a de-identified subject ID, COVID-19 status, age in years and sex. Where available, HLA class I and class II types were taken from metadata supplied by the sample provider and were not determined by assay-based typing. On the study overall, not on this receptor specifically: The amount of clinical and demographic metadata varied by source and participant and was provided uncurated.

Samples from volunteer blood donors who had recovered from COVID-19 were contributed by a second Seattle source. Whole blood was collected in K2EDTA tubes by collaborating institutions according to the institutions' own protocols. For TCRbeta analysis, collaborator samples were shipped as frozen whole blood, as isolated PBMCs, or as DNA extracted from either sample type. The junction shows trimming of 4 bases on V and 0 bases on J, plus 13 bases between the germline ends. The CDR3 runs 16 residues from the cysteine to the phenylalanine. Only the CDR3 region is kept as DNA, spanning 48 bases read in frame from base 1. From the germline V gene, CDR1 is MNHEY and CDR2 is SVGAGI. The immunoSEQ Assay, a bias-controlled multiplex PCR, was used to amplify TCRbeta CDR3 regions from genomic DNA. For the original study's pipeline: Within the assay, amplification of reference gene primers was used to estimate how many nucleated cells each sample contained. Sequence reads were collapsed and filtered to measure the absolute abundance of every unique TCRbeta CDR3 rearrangement. For each sample, productive Simpson clonality was calculated as the square root of Simpson's diversity index across productive rearrangements. Drawn from immuneACCESS, this table holds only the in-frame rearrangements with V and J called that TCRdb kept. Clones are partly lost; checked studies trace under half to an unresolved V gene and leave the rest unexplained. V and J calls and clone size follow that table, whereas D and trimming were derived from the DNA. In all, the sample holds about 300,000 clones, and approximately 90% of those were seen once. The leading ten clones occupy about 7% of the sample.

With regard to this clone: Its cognate antigen has yet to be identified. There are no base qualities to consult, and no much larger clone falls within one base.

Rearrangement joined TRBV6-5 to TRBJ1-5; the D gene identity is not certain. The specimen sequenced was peripheral blood. The sequence was collected from a woman under 40 who had recovered from COVID-19. CDR3 loop: CASSSAGIRSNQPQHF. The nucleotide sequence is given as TGTGCCAGCAGTTCTGCAGGCATCCGTAGCAATCAGCCCCAGCATTTT.